One sample yielded the 27 T cell receptor beta chains listed below, sequenced in a study of identical twins (TCRdb year 2016). Library generation was performed with 5' RACE. Reads for this sample came from an Illumina HiSeq 2000. TCRdb applied fastp at Q25 and MiXCR to the public reads, then kept only in-frame beta chains. One record per CDR3 amino acid sequence lists the most common genes and DNA. Within this sample are 100,000 to 110,000 distinct CDR3 sequences, with 4.5% to 6.5% of them counted one time only. The ten largest clones capture around 12% of the sample. The sequencing sample was made of memory T cells sorted from blood. Reading the label with the study, this specimen's cell subset or site is: CD45RO+ enriched T cells. The receptors derive from a woman in her fifties or sixties in good health.

This clonotype was counted at least ten times. At one end, the junction sequence differs from germline, possibly due to a read error. The chain is built from TRBV7-8 and TRBJ2-4, with D perhaps TRBD1 or TRBD2 (5 bases each). CDR3 length: 14 amino acids. CDR1 and CDR2 (germline): SGHVS, FQNEAQ. CDR3 region: CASSLPGPNNIQYF. CDR3 nucleotides: TGTGCCAGCAGCCTACCGGGACCCAATAACATTCAGTACTTC.

This clonotype was detected only a few times. The chain employs TRBV12-3 or TRBV12-4 and TRBJ2-5; TRBD1 matches 7 bases. Losses at the gene ends were 2 bases for V and 2 bases for J; bases not matched to a gene: 5. The length of the CDR3 is 15 residues. The DNA of the CDR3 is TGTGCCAGCAGTTTAATAGGCAGGGGGCAAGAGACCCAGTACTTC. Translating gives CASSLIGRGQETQYF.

The table lists this clonotype with many counts. The chain is built from TRBV7-9 and TRBJ2-7, with D tentatively TRBD1 or TRBD2 (6 bases each). Germline V gives CDR1 SEHNR, CDR2 FQNEAQ (reference sequence). Trimming left V 5 bases short and J 7 bases short, with 21 bases between. CDR3 length equals 15 residues. CDR3 sequence: CASSRSQPGAREQYF. CDR3 in DNA: TGTGCCAGCAGCCGTTCTCAGCCGGGGGCGAGGGAGCAGTACTTC.

This clonotype showed up many times. The rearrangement uses TRBV7-9 and TRBJ2-1, with 9 bases identical to TRBD1. Per germline, CDR1 SEHNR and CDR2 FQNEAQ (reference sequence). CDR3 size: 15 residues. V was pared by 2 bases and J by 5 bases, with 4 bases of the junction left unmatched. CDR3 region: CASSLTGTGNNEQFF. CDR3 DNA sequence: TGTGCCAGCAGCTTAACCGGGACAGGGAACAATGAGCAGTTCTTC.

J is TRBJ1-2 and V is TRBV24-1, with D hard to call. V gave up 1 base and J gave up 5 bases, with 7 bases separating them. The CDR3 runs 13 residues. Germline V gene lookup returns CDR1 KGHDR and CDR2 SFDVKD. CDR3 DNA sequence: TGTGCCACCAGTGATTTTCGGGGATATGGCTACACCTTC. It encodes CATSDFRGYGYTF.

Many counts were recorded for this clonotype. The J gene is TRBJ1-4, the V gene TRBV14; D gene uncertain. The CDR3 totals 15 residues. Between the trimmed V and J ends, which lost 3 bases and 7 bases, there was a span of 15 bases. Germline V gives CDR1 SGHDN, CDR2 FVKESK. The CDR3 loop is CASSQSLRAGEKLFF. CDR3 bases: TGTGCCAGCAGCCAGAGCCTCAGAGCGGGTGAAAAACTGTTTTTT.

The genes are TRBV12-5 and TRBJ2-5; 8 bases are shared with TRBD1. The CDR3 is made up of 14 amino acids. J was trimmed by 4 bases and V by 2 bases; bases with no gene match: 3. CDR1 is LGHNT and CDR2 is FRNRAP in the germline V gene. The CDR3 region is CASGLIGQGETQYF. CDR3 sequence (DNA): TGTGCTAGTGGTTTGATCGGACAGGGAGAGACCCAGTACTTC.

This clonotype came up many times. The V gene is TRBV20-1, the J gene TRBJ2-1, with D possibly called TRBD1 or TRBD2 (5 bases each). Trimming removed 5 bases from V and 9 bases from J, with 17 bases in between. This CDR3 has 13 residues. CDR1 is DFQATT and CDR2 is SNEGSKA in the germline V gene (reference sequence). DNA of the CDR3: TGCAGTGCTTCTCTTGGGACCGCCAGTGAGCAGTTCTTC. This gives the protein CSASLGTASEQFF.

This clonotype was counted ten times or more. The chain carries TRBV20-1 and TRBJ2-5; 7 nucleotides line up with TRBD2. Germline V lookup: CDR1 DFQATT, CDR2 SNEGSKA (reference sequence). J lost 10 bases, V lost 0 bases, and 11 bases had no gene match. The CDR3 has 14 amino acids. DNA of the CDR3: TGCAGTGCTAGAGATCTGGGGGGGTCGAGAAGCCAGTACTTC. Its translation: CSARDLGGSRSQYF.

V usage is TRBV12-5 and J usage is TRBJ2-7, with TRBD2 matching 14 bases. This CDR3 has 17 residues. The V gene's germline CDR1 is LGHNT and CDR2 FRNRAP. CDR3 residues: CASGLHGTSGRVHEQCV. CDR3 in DNA: TGTGCTAGTGGCCTCCATGGGACTAGCGGGAGAGTCCACGAGCAGTGCGTC.

This clonotype was recorded a few times. The chain joins TRBV3-1 to TRBJ2-7; D not resolved. The germline V gene encodes CDR1 LGHDT and CDR2 YNNKEL (reference sequence). CDR3 length equals 13 residues. V was clipped by 0 bases and J by 7 bases, with 10 bases between them. CDR3 DNA sequence: TGTGCCAGCAGCCAAGATCCACGGGCTGAGCAGTACGTC. Protein: CASSQDPRAEQYV.

This clonotype was observed many times. The V and J genes are TRBV20-1 and TRBJ1-2; D is undetermined. This CDR3 spans 14 amino acids. The ends were cut back, 5 bases at V and 5 bases at J, with 18 bases in the middle. The V gene's germline CDR1 is DFQATT and CDR2 SNEGSKA (reference sequence). The CDR3 bases are TGCAGTGCTCAGGCGGCCAGTTCGGCATATGGCTACACCTTC. This sequence encodes CSAQAASSAYGYTF.

This chain links TRBV14 with TRBJ2-5; 8 bases match TRBD2. V was pared by 1 base and J by 6 bases, with 10 bases of the junction left unmatched. The germline V gene has CDR1 SGHDN and CDR2 FVKESK. CDR3 length: 16 amino acids. This CDR3 is CASSQGGAGALKTQYF. The CDR3 region has the DNA TGTGCCAGCAGCCAAGGCGGAGCGGGAGCCCTCAAGACCCAGTACTTC.

This clonotype has only a few counts. This chain uses TRBV5-5 with TRBJ2-5; the D gene is possibly TRBD1 (6 bases). V lost 4 bases and J 3 bases, leaving 13 bases between the germline ends. CDR1 is SGHKS and CDR2 is YYEKEE in the germline V gene (reference sequence). This CDR3 contains 14 residues. This CDR3 reads CASSPGTLKETQYF. The CDR3 DNA sequence: TGTGCCAGCAGCCCCGGGACACTCAAAGAGACCCAGTACTTC. Using reference TRBV5-5 and TRBJ2-5 for the parts outside the CDR3, the full variable domain is DAGVTQSPTHLIKTRGQQVTLRCSPISGHKSVSWYQQVLGQGPQFIFQYYEKEERGRGNFPDRFSARQFPNYSSELNVNALLLGDSALYLCASSPGTLKETQYFGPGTRLLVL.

This clonotype was observed at least ten times. The V and J genes are TRBV7-9 and TRBJ2-3, with 8 bases fitting TRBD1. Per the germline V gene, CDR1 is SEHNR and CDR2 is FQNEAQ (reference sequence). This CDR3 has 14 residues. Trimming at V came to 7 bases and at J to 2 bases, leaving 5 bases not matched to a gene. The CDR3 region is CASIQGAPTDTQYF. Written as DNA, the CDR3 is TGTGCCAGCATCCAGGGGGCTCCCACAGATACGCAGTATTTT.

The V gene is TRBV7-8, the J gene TRBJ2-3, with TRBD2 matching 11 bases. The germline gives CDR1 SGHVS, CDR2 FQNEAQ. Unmatched junction bases numbered 4, after V lost 0 bases and J lost 2 bases. The CDR3 totals 17 residues. In nucleotides, the CDR3 is TGTGCCAGCAGCTTAGCGCCTAGCGGGAGGTCCACAGATACGCAGTATTTT. It yields the protein CASSLAPSGRSTDTQYF. Filled out from reference TRBV7-8 and TRBJ2-3, the complete variable domain reads GAGVSQSPRYKVAKRGQDVALRCDPISGHVSLFWYQQALGQGPEFLTYFQNEAQLDKSGLPSDRFFAERPEGSVSTLKIQRTQQEDSAVYLCASSLAPSGRSTDTQYFGPGTRLTVL.

Ten or more counts support this clonotype. The genes are TRBV7-3 and TRBJ2-5; perhaps TRBD2 as D (5 bases). From germline, CDR1 is SGHTA and CDR2 FQGTGA. Trimming pared 1 base from V and 5 bases from J, leaving 14 bases between. This CDR3 has 15 amino acids. The chain's CDR3 is CASSLSWRPGETQYF. The DNA of the CDR3 is TGTGCCAGCAGCTTAAGTTGGAGGCCGGGGGAGACCCAGTACTTC.

This clonotype was seen repeatedly, ten times or more. CDR3 loop: CASSLIGTSGRDEQFF. For the CDR3, the DNA is TGTGCCAGCAGTTTAATCGGGACTAGCGGGAGAGATGAGCAGTTCTTC. The chain is built from TRBV12-3 or TRBV12-4 and TRBJ2-1, with 14 nucleotides matching TRBD2. The CDR3 totals 16 residues. Unmatched junction bases numbered 5, after V lost 2 bases and J lost 8 bases.

DNA for the CDR3: TGCAGTGCAGCAGCGGGAGGGCGGGGTCAAGAGACCCAGTACTTC. Its translation is CSAAAGGRGQETQYF. V and J are TRBV20-1 and TRBJ2-5, with 10 bases fitting TRBD2. The junction had 9 bases not matched to a gene; V was cut back by 6 bases and J by 2 bases. This CDR3 contains 15 residues. Per germline, CDR1 DFQATT and CDR2 SNEGSKA (reference sequence).

This clonotype was seen at least ten times. The CDR3 loop reads CASSLTPESGYGYTF. For the CDR3, the DNA is TGTGCCAGCAGCTTAACTCCTGAGTCAGGCTATGGCTACACCTTC. This chain connects TRBV7-3 to TRBJ1-2; the D is unclear. V dropped 0 bases and J dropped 4 bases, with 12 bases sitting between them. Germline CDR1 and CDR2: SGHTA and FQGTGA. CDR3 length: 15 residues.

The gene calls are TRBV9 and TRBJ2-3, with 7 bases identical to TRBD1. V trimming: 2 bases; J trimming: 6 bases; junction bases outside the gene matches: 9. The CDR3 covers 15 residues. The germline CDR1 and CDR2 sequences are SGDLS and YYNGEE. The CDR3 loop reads CASSVNTGAGDTQYF. CDR3 nucleotide sequence: TGTGCCAGCAGCGTCAATACAGGGGCCGGCGATACGCAGTATTTT.

A remark on this clonotype: A read error may explain this, as a much larger clone is one base away. The chain uses TRBV27 and TRBJ2-1, with D perhaps TRBD2 (6 bases). CDR1 and CDR2 (germline): MNHEY, SMNVEV (reference sequence). The V end was cut by 7 bases, the J end by 12 bases, with 19 bases between. The CDR3 has 13 residues. The DNA for the CDR3 is TGTGCCAGCACCCGGGCCGCTTCGGGAGTGCAGTTCTTC. Residues: CASTRAASGVQFF.

This clonotype occurred many times. The gene calls are TRBV6-5 and TRBJ2-1; D may be TRBD2 (6 bases). Trimming took off 4 bases at V and 6 bases at J, with 13 bases between the two ends. This CDR3 has 14 residues. The germline gives CDR1 MNHEY, CDR2 SVGAGI. CDR3 residues: CASSWGGIVNEQFF. CDR3 DNA sequence: TGTGCCAGCAGTTGGGGCGGGATCGTCAATGAGCAGTTCTTC.

This clonotype was seen ten or more times. The rearrangement joins TRBV5-5 to TRBJ1-6, with D maybe TRBD1 (6 bases). The V gene lost 7 bases and the J gene lost 8 bases, with 13 bases spanning the gap. The germline V gene encodes CDR1 SGHKS and CDR2 YYEKEE (reference sequence). This CDR3 is 13 amino acids long. The CDR3 reads CASRRTEDSPLHF. CDR3 DNA: TGTGCCAGCCGTAGGACAGAGGATTCACCCCTCCACTTT.

This clonotype has at least ten counts. The junction differs from germline at one of its ends, possibly a read error. This chain links TRBV11-1 with TRBJ2-2, with TRBD2 matching 8 bases. CDR3 length: 13 residues. Germline V gives CDR1 SGHAT, CDR2 FQDESV (reference sequence). For the CDR3, the DNA is TGTGCCAGCAGCCCGGGTTCGGGAGGGGTGCTGTTTTTT. Its protein is CASSPGSGGVLFF.

In its sample, this clonotype was seen many times. The chain employs TRBV7-3 and TRBJ2-1; D remains unclear. The ends were cut back, 5 bases at V and 3 bases at J, with 14 bases in the middle. CDR1 is SGHTA, CDR2 FQGTGA, per germline. The CDR3 extends over 15 amino acids. In DNA form, the CDR3 reads TGTGCCAGCAGCCAGACACGCACCCTCTACAATGAGCAGTTCTTC. This sequence encodes CASSQTRTLYNEQFF.

This clonotype appeared many times. The rearrangement uses TRBV9 and TRBJ2-3; no firm D call. The V end was cut by 4 bases, the J end by 1 base, with 13 bases between. CDR1 and CDR2 (germline): SGDLS, YYNGEE. This CDR3 is built from 15 residues. The CDR3 loop reads CASSPEVWGTDTQYF. As DNA, the CDR3 is TGTGCCAGCAGCCCTGAAGTGTGGGGCACAGATACGCAGTATTTT.